One and the same sample provided the 23 T cell receptor beta chains below, sequenced in a study of CD8+CD57+ T cells in acquired aplastic anemia. Genomic DNA was employed as the template in profiling TCR beta VDJ and CDR3. TCRdb processed the reads anew with MiXCR; each CDR3 protein has one entry. The sample has 310,000 or so distinct CDR3 sequences, under 60% seen once. Individuals selected for sequencing had exhibited CD8+CD57+ cell expansion on flow cytometry. Sequenced input: sorted CD4+, CD8+, or CD8+CD57+ T cells (not recorded which) from PBMCs. The receptors derive from a human donor with aplastic anemia.

In its sample, this clonotype was seen many times. The rearrangement joins TRBV5-6 to TRBJ1-1; 8 bases line up with TRBD1. This CDR3 region has 16 residues. CDR1 SGHDT and CDR2 YYEEEE come from the germline V gene. The ends lost 4 bases at V and 1 base at J; junction bases unmatched: 9. This CDR3 is CASSLWDRQENTEAFF. The CDR3 nucleotides read TGTGCCAGCAGCCTCTGGGACAGGCAAGAGAACACTGAAGCTTTCTTT. The full variable domain, its missing parts supplied by reference TRBV5-6 and TRBJ1-1, is DAGVTQSPTHLIKTRGQQVTLRCSPKSGHDTVSWYQQALGQGPQFIFQYYEEEERQRGNFPDRFSGHQFPNYSSELNVNALLLGDSALYLCASSLWDRQENTEAFFGQGTRLTVV.

The gene calls are TRBV10-2 and TRBJ1-2; the match to TRBD1 covers 7 bases. V shed 6 bases and J 4 bases; nucleotides not matched to a gene: 5. Germline V gene data show CDR1 as WSHSY and CDR2 as SAAADI. This CDR3 is 13 amino acids long. The CDR3: CASRGQASYGYTF. CDR3 DNA sequence: TGCGCCAGCAGAGGACAGGCGAGCTATGGCTACACCTTC.

This clonotype was seen more than once but under ten times. This chain uses TRBV2 with TRBJ1-2; D may be TRBD1 (5 bases). The germline gives CDR1 SNHLY, CDR2 FYNNEI. The CDR3 is 13 amino acids. V was clipped by 4 bases and J by 4 bases, with 10 bases between them. The CDR3 here is CASSGGNFYGYTF. The CDR3 region has the DNA TGTGCCAGCAGTGGGGGGAACTTCTATGGCTACACCTTC.

This clonotype was seen many times. The chain has TRBV20-1 and TRBJ2-1; D is unclear. The V gene's germline CDR1 is DFQATT and CDR2 SNEGSKA (reference sequence). The V gene lost 3 bases and the J gene lost 8 bases, with 11 bases spanning the gap. The CDR3 has 12 amino acids. The CDR3 nucleotides are TGCAGTGCTAGCGAAGGTATCGATGAGCAGTTCTTC. This sequence encodes CSASEGIDEQFF.

The chain employs TRBV5-1 and TRBJ2-7; 8 positions match TRBD2. V shed 0 bases and J 3 bases; nucleotides not matched to a gene: 5. Looked up from germline, CDR1 is SGHRS and CDR2 is YFSETQ. The CDR3 runs 15 residues. CDR3 sequence (DNA): TGCGCCAGCAGCTTGGCTGGGACTAGAATCTACGAGCAGTACTTC. This sequence encodes CASSLAGTRIYEQYF. Full variable domain (rest looked up from reference TRBV5-1 and TRBJ2-7): KAGVTQTPRYLIKTRGQQVTLSCSPISGHRSVSWYQQTPGQGLQFLFEYFSETQRNKGNFPGRFSGRQFSNSRSEMNVSTLELGDSALYLCASSLAGTRIYEQYFGPGTRLTVT.

The gene calls are TRBV9 and TRBJ2-1; 8 bases match TRBD1. The germline V gene encodes CDR1 SGDLS and CDR2 YYNGEE. The CDR3 has 15 residues. Germline trimming cut 3 bases from V and 6 bases from J; bases unmatched to any gene: 8. The CDR3 spells CASSARTGTPNEQFF. Written as DNA, the CDR3 is TGTGCCAGCAGCGCCCGGACAGGGACCCCCAATGAGCAGTTCTTC.

J is TRBJ2-7 and V is TRBV7-2; a possible D gene is TRBD2 (5 bases). Germline-derived CDR1 and CDR2 are SGHTA and FQGNSA. V lost 1 base and J 5 bases, leaving 9 bases between the germline ends. The CDR3 is made up of 13 amino acids. CDR3 region: CASSLERFHEQYF. The CDR3 nucleotides are TGTGCCAGCAGCTTAGAGCGGTTCCACGAGCAGTACTTC.

With regard to this clonotype: An end of the junction differs from the germline gene, which may be a read error. The genes are TRBV2 and TRBJ2-7, with TRBD2 as a possible D gene (5 bases). In germline, CDR1 is SNHLY, CDR2 FYNNEI. This CDR3 has 14 residues. CDR3 region: CASSEGHLDYEQHF. The CDR3 nucleotides read TGTGCCAGCAGTGAAGGGCACCTTGACTACGAGCAGCACTTC.

The J gene is TRBJ1-1, the V gene TRBV15; D is ambiguous. Germline assignment: CDR1 LNHNV and CDR2 YYDKDF (reference sequence). This CDR3 region has 13 residues. V was cut by 0 bases and J by 8 bases, with 10 bases left in between. The CDR3 DNA reads TGTGCCACCAGCAGAGATGGGAGGGAGGAAGCTTTCTTT. Protein sequence: CATSRDGREEAFF.

The chain has TRBV20-1 and TRBJ2-7; 8 bases agree with TRBD2. V lost 5 bases to trimming and J lost 1 base; unmatched junction nucleotides: 7. This CDR3 is built from 14 residues. Per germline, CDR1 DFQATT and CDR2 SNEGSKA (reference sequence). CDR3 amino acids: CSALWLAGSYEQYF. The CDR3 DNA follows: TGCAGTGCTCTCTGGCTAGCGGGTTCCTACGAGCAGTACTTC.

In its sample, this clonotype was seen many times. The V call is TRBV6-5, the J call TRBJ2-5; D call uncertain. Germline lookup yields CDR1 MNHEY and CDR2 SVGAGI. This CDR3 is 12 amino acids long. Trimming shortened V by 7 bases and J by 5 bases, and 11 bases separated the two germline ends. CDR3 bases: TGTGCCAGCAAACACCCCCGTGAGACCCAGTACTTC. Amino acid sequence: CASKHPRETQYF.

CDR3 bases: TGTGCCAGCAGCCGCGAACAGAATAATTCACCCCTCCACTTT. Translated, it gives CASSREQNNSPLHF. The chain combines TRBV7-9 with TRBJ1-6; D is uncertain. Trimming stripped 5 bases from V and 5 bases from J, with 10 bases between. The CDR3 is 14 amino acids. Germline V gene data show CDR1 as SEHNR and CDR2 as FQNEAQ (reference sequence).

The gene calls are TRBV6-5 and TRBJ2-2; D call uncertain. Germline V gene data show CDR1 as MNHEY and CDR2 as SVGAGI. Between the trimmed V and J ends, which lost 5 bases and 3 bases, there was a span of 10 bases. The CDR3 spans 14 residues. As DNA, the CDR3 is TGTGCCAGCAGTCCGGGCGTAGACACCGGGGAGCTGTTTTTT. Amino acids: CASSPGVDTGELFF.

A few counts support this clonotype. The CDR3 nucleotides read TGTGCCAGCTCACCATTCGGGGGCGCTTCTAACGAGCAGTACTTC. Amino acid sequence: CASSPFGGASNEQYF. The chain uses TRBV18 and TRBJ2-7; TRBD1 or TRBD2 may be the D gene (6 bases each). V lost 2 bases and J 5 bases, leaving 16 bases between the germline ends. Germline V CDR1 and CDR2: KGHSH, LQKENI. This CDR3 contains 15 residues. The full variable domain, rest sourced from reference TRBV18 and TRBJ2-7, is NAGVMQNPRHLVRRRGQEARLRCSPMKGHSHVYWYRQLPEEGLKFMVYLQKENIIDESGMPKERFSAEFPKEGPSILRIQQVVRGDSAAYFCASSPFGGASNEQYFGPGTRLTVT.

This clonotype was observed many times. The rearrangement joins TRBV18 to TRBJ2-5, with TRBD2 matching 7 bases. The CDR3 consists of 15 residues. The V gene end was trimmed by 2 bases and the J gene end by 0 bases; junction bases not matched to a gene: 3. Germline lookup yields CDR1 KGHSH and CDR2 LQKENI. The DNA of the CDR3 is TGTGCCAGCTCACCAAGGGGAGGGGACCAAGAGACCCAGTACTTC. It translates to CASSPRGGDQETQYF.

The V gene is TRBV20-1, the J gene TRBJ2-7; TRBD2 aligns across 11 bases. CDR1 and CDR2 from the germline V gene are DFQATT and SNEGSKA (reference sequence). V was pared by 6 bases and J by 7 bases, with 8 bases of the junction left unmatched. This CDR3 comprises 13 residues. The CDR3: CSAILAGVGEQYF. CDR3 DNA: TGCAGTGCGATACTAGCGGGAGTAGGTGAGCAGTACTTC.

The chain joins TRBV7-8 to TRBJ2-3, with 13 bases that match TRBD2. The CDR3 has 19 residues. The germline CDR1 and CDR2 sequences are SGHVS and FQNEAQ. Germline trimming cut 3 bases from V and 3 bases from J; bases unmatched to any gene: 12. CDR3 bases: TGTGCCAGCAGCTTTTCCGGGACAGGGACTAGCGGGGTTACAGATACGCAGTATTTT. Its translation is CASSFSGTGTSGVTDTQYF. Supplemented by reference TRBV7-8 and TRBJ2-3, the full variable domain reads GAGVSQSPRYKVAKRGQDVALRCDPISGHVSLFWYQQALGQGPEFLTYFQNEAQLDKSGLPSDRFFAERPEGSVSTLKIQRTQQEDSAVYLCASSFSGTGTSGVTDTQYFGPGTRLTVL.

This rearrangement joins TRBV10-2 to TRBJ2-2; tentatively, D is TRBD1 (5 bases). There are 13 residues in the CDR3. Per germline, CDR1 WSHSY and CDR2 SAAADI. CDR3 residues: CADGWGTTGELFF. The CDR3 DNA reads TGCGCAGACGGGTGGGGCACCACCGGGGAGCTGTTTTTT.

On this clonotype itself: The conserved final phenylalanine or tryptophan is absent from the CDR3, which likely points to a read error. It is unclear where the CDR3 begins or ends on the DNA, so no DNA is shown, and the CDR3 is as TCRdb lists it. This chain uses TRBV9 with TRBJ1-2; the D segment call TRBD1 is taken from the table without a DNA check. Germline assignment: CDR1 SGDLS and CDR2 YYNGEE. The CDR3 is 10 residues long, counting both termini. The CDR3 reads CASSRGRMTG.

This clonotype was observed a few times. This chain uses TRBV5-6 with TRBJ1-2; weak D call: TRBD1 (5 bases). Germline V CDR1 and CDR2: SGHDT, YYEEEE. This CDR3 has 13 amino acids. V was shortened by 2 bases and J by 6 bases, with 11 bases between the two germline ends. CDR3 in DNA: TGTGCCAGCAGCTTTATGACAGAGAATGGCTACACCTTC. Residues: CASSFMTENGYTF.

The CDR3 nucleotides read TGTGCCAGCAGCTTAGTTCCTAGCGGGGGATACGAGCAGTACTTC. This translates into CASSLVPSGGYEQYF. The J gene is TRBJ2-7, the V gene TRBV7-3, with TRBD2 matching 10 bases. The CDR3 has 15 residues. V lost 2 bases to trimming and J lost 4 bases; unmatched junction nucleotides: 5. CDR1 and CDR2 from the germline V gene are SGHTA and FQGTGA.

This chain uses TRBV24-1 with TRBJ2-3; 13 bases are shared with TRBD2. Trimming removed 7 bases from V and 5 bases from J; junction bases left unmatched: 5. Germline values: CDR1 KGHDR, CDR2 SFDVKD. The CDR3 covers 15 residues. DNA for the CDR3: TGTGCCACCAGCCGGACTAGCGGGAGTGAAGATACGCAGTATTTT. Translation gives CATSRTSGSEDTQYF.

The chain combines TRBV20-1 with TRBJ1-2; D unresolved. Per germline, CDR1 DFQATT and CDR2 SNEGSKA (reference sequence). This CDR3 spans 14 amino acids. V dropped 6 bases and J dropped 0 bases, with 14 bases sitting between them. In nucleotides, the CDR3 is TGCAGTGCCCGGAAGGCAGCTACTAACTATGGCTACACCTTC. Translated, it gives CSARKAATNYGYTF.